This T cell receptor (beta chain) comes out of a study of identical twins. Study observations and caveats: Partial confounding of zero-insertion analyses by invariant MAIT and iNKT cells was possible. Cord blood's abundant beta clonotypes had fewer insertions, unlike memory repertoires. For out-of-frame beta sequences, excess twin sharing was weaker.

The V and J ends lost 0 bases and 4 bases respectively, with 7 bases between them. This CDR3 region has 13 residues. The germline CDR1 and CDR2 sequences are DFQATT and SNEGSKA (reference sequence). From the 5' RACE reads, TCRdb called clonotypes with MiXCR, one entry per CDR3 protein. The sample shows 200,000 to 300,000 distinct CDR3 sequences, approximately 11% of them seen only once. With respect to this clonotype: Its antigen remains unidentified.

The sample also formed part of further work on yellow fever vaccine responses in identical twins. That report adds: Twins reportedly appeared to share part of their vaccine T cell response while keeping part individual.

The sequence was obtained from a woman aged 18-35 years in good health. The chain links TRBV20-1 to TRBJ1-5; D unclear. The source material was memory (CD45RO+) T cells sorted from blood. DNA of the CDR3: TGCAGTGCTAGAGAGAGGAAAAATCAGCCCCAGCATTTT. It translates to CSARERKNQPQHF.